This is a list of T cell receptor beta chains from one sample in a study of T cell repertoires in cytomegalovirus infection. TCRdb re-derived calls from the reads in MiXCR, one entry per CDR3 protein. The profile covers a few hundred thousand distinct CDR3 sequences, with 9% to 9.5% appearing a single time and 3.5% to 4.5% taken by the ten largest. The sample consisted of PBMCs. All receptors come from a human donor in good health (CMV status not recorded). Some clones in this sample may be carry-over from other donors' samples. The CDR3 runs from the conserved cysteine through the conserved F or W. The D gene is left open where the match is weak. Clone size is stated in some rows and not others, as once, few, many or a class when expanded.

v_gene	abundance	d_gene	j_gene	CDR3nt	CDR3aa
TRBV7-6	NA	TRBD2	TRBJ2-7	TGTGCCAGCAGCCCGGTCGGGGGAGGGCCGGGCGAGCAGTACTTC	CASSPVGGGPGEQYF
TRBV28	many	NA	TRBJ2-5	TGTGCCAGCAGTCCAAAGGGACAGCTCCTCCTGATACGGGGGCAAGAGACCCAGTACTTC	CASSPKGQLLLIRGQETQYF
TRBV5-4	few	TRBD2	TRBJ2-3	TGTGCCAGCAGCCCCCCGGGGGGACTAGCGGGGGGGCCGAGGACAGATACGCAGTATTTT	CASSPPGGLAGGPRTDTQYF
TRBV4-3	few	NA	TRBJ1-5	TGCGCCAGCAGCCAAGTTGACCTGAAAGGTCAGCCCCAGCATTTT	CASSQVDLKGQPQHF
TRBV7-7	NA	NA	TRBJ2-2	TGTGCCAGCTCGATGGGCGGGCTCTCCGGCGGGGAGCTGTTTTTT	CASSMGGLSGGELFF
TRBV7-2	many	NA	TRBJ2-1	TGTGCCAGCAGCACCCGACTAGAACCTTACAATGAGCAGTTCTTC	CASSTRLEPYNEQFF
TRBV12-3/TRBV12-4	many	TRBD1	TRBJ1-5	TGTGCCAGCAGTCTCAGACAGGGCAGCAATCAGCCCCAGCATTTT	CASSLRQGSNQPQHF
TRBV28	many	TRBD2	TRBJ2-7	TGTGCCAGCAGTGTCAGTGGGACTAGCGCCCACGAGCAGTACTTC	CASSVSGTSAHEQYF
TRBV2	few	TRBD1	TRBJ2-1	TGTGCCAGCAACGATCTATTAAGACAGGGAAATGAGCAGTTCTTC	CASNDLLRQGNEQFF
TRBV15	NA	NA	TRBJ1-5	TGTGCCACCAGCAGAGCCAGAGGAAGCAATCAGCCCCAGCATTTT	CATSRARGSNQPQHF
TRBV7-6	many	TRBD1	TRBJ1-1	TGTGCCAGCAGCGCACAGGGGGCCCGGAACACTGAAGCTTTCTTT	CASSAQGARNTEAFF
TRBV11-2	NA	NA	TRBJ1-3	TGTGCCAGCAGCTTAAATCTCGCGGGGTCTGGAAACACCATATATTTT	CASSLNLAGSGNTIYF
TRBV12-3/TRBV12-4	NA	NA	TRBJ1-1	TGTGCCAGCAGTTTTGCGGTAAACACTGAAGCTTTCTTT	CASSFAVNTEAFF
TRBV7-2	many	TRBD2	TRBJ2-1	TGTGCCAGCAGCCCCACTAGCGGGGGGGCAGTGCAGTTCTTC	CASSPTSGGAVQFF
TRBV6-6	few	NA	TRBJ1-2	TGTGCCAGCAGTCAATCGTCAGGGGTCCTCTGGAGCTACACCTTC	CASSQSSGVLWSYTF
TRBV4-1	NA	NA	TRBJ2-5	TGTGCCAGCAGCCAGACGGCCCAGGCAGGGAGGGAGACCCAGTACTTC	CASSQTAQAGRETQYF
TRBV6-5	few	NA	TRBJ2-1	TGTGCCAGCAGTTACGGAGGAGGGAGGGAGCAGTTCTTC	CASSYGGGREQFF
TRBV7-8	NA	TRBD1	TRBJ2-4	TGTGCCAGCAGCCCCCGGACAGGAAAAAACATTCAGTACTTC	CASSPRTGKNIQYF
TRBV6-2/TRBV6-3	NA	NA	TRBJ2-7	TGTGCCAGCAGTGGTCGGGGGGCCTTCGACGAGCAGTACTTC	CASSGRGAFDEQYF
TRBV6-2/TRBV6-3	many	TRBD2	TRBJ2-1	TGTGCCAGCAGTTACTCGTCACTAGCGGGGGTAAAGTCCTACAATGAGCAGTTCTTC	CASSYSSLAGVKSYNEQFF
TRBV12-3/TRBV12-4	many	NA	TRBJ1-1	TGTGCCAGCAGTTTTGAGGTCGGGAGTACTGAAGCTTTCTTT	CASSFEVGSTEAFF
TRBV10-3	NA	NA	TRBJ1-3	TGTGCCATCAGAGCGGGGGGAGCTGGAAACACCATATATTTT	CAIRAGGAGNTIYF
TRBV7-6	few	NA	TRBJ1-1	TGTGCCAGCAGCTTAGTTCAGTCGGCGACACGAGAAGCTTTCTTT	CASSLVQSATREAFF
TRBV7-6	many	TRBD2	TRBJ2-1	TGTGCCAGCAGCGGCGGGACTAGCGGGAGATGGAATGAGCAGTTCTTC	CASSGGTSGRWNEQFF
TRBV12-3/TRBV12-4	many	NA	TRBJ1-2	TGTGCCAGCAGTTTGGCCTCTGGCTACACCTTC	CASSLASGYTF
TRBV6-2/TRBV6-3	many	NA	TRBJ2-1	TGTGCCAGCAGTTACCCGCGGTCGTACAATGAGCAGTTCTTC	CASSYPRSYNEQFF
TRBV4-3	few	NA	TRBJ1-2	TGCGCCAGCAGCCAAGATTATTCCCGGCACGGCTACACCTTC	CASSQDYSRHGYTF
TRBV6-5	NA	NA	TRBJ1-3	TGTGCCAGCAGTATCGAGGGAGCAGGTGGAAACACCATATATTTT	CASSIEGAGGNTIYF
TRBV5-4	many	TRBD2	TRBJ2-5	TGTGCCAGCAGCTCTCGGGGGGGCCGTGAGACCCAGTACTTC	CASSSRGGRETQYF
TRBV12-3/TRBV12-4	few	TRBD1	TRBJ2-2	TGTGCCAGCAGTTTTACAGGGGGCTTTGTCGGGGAGCTGTTTTTT	CASSFTGGFVGELFF
TRBV30	once	NA	TRBJ2-7	TGTGCCTGGAGTGCCTCAAGCGGGCTCGAGCAGTACTTC	CAWSASSGLEQYF
TRBV6-5	few	NA	TRBJ1-5	TGTGCCAGCAGGCGGAGAAGTGGATCCAATCAGCCCCAGCATTTT	CASRRRSGSNQPQHF
TRBV7-2	many	NA	TRBJ1-2	TGTGCCAGCAGCTTACGAAACTATGGCTACACCTTC	CASSLRNYGYTF
TRBV7-2	many	TRBD1	TRBJ1-5	TGTGCCAGCAGCCGACAGGGTAGCCTGAATCAGCCCCAGCATTTT	CASSRQGSLNQPQHF
TRBV12-3/TRBV12-4	many	TRBD2	TRBJ2-1	TGTGCCAGCACCTTCCGACCGGGACTAGCGGGAGTAAGGTCCTACAATGAGCAGTTCTTC	CASTFRPGLAGVRSYNEQFF
TRBV6-8	NA	NA	TRBJ2-7	TGTGCCAGCAGTTACCCTGGAGGGAACTACGAGCAGTACTTC	CASSYPGGNYEQYF
TRBV28	many	NA	TRBJ1-5	TGTGCCAGCAGTTTAGTCAGGGGCAATCAGCCCCAGCATTTT	CASSLVRGNQPQHF
TRBV12-3/TRBV12-4	NA	NA	TRBJ1-5	TGTGCCAGCAGTTTGGTTAGGCAGCCCCAGCATTTT	CASSLVRQPQHF
TRBV7-2	many	TRBD1	TRBJ1-2	TGTGCCAGCAGCTTAGTACCTCGTGTCACAGGGGTTAACTATGGCTACACCTTC	CASSLVPRVTGVNYGYTF
TRBV6-1	few	NA	TRBJ1-6	TGTGCCAGCACCTTGGCCTTCAAGGGAAATTCACCCCTCCACTTT	CASTLAFKGNSPLHF
TRBV7-6	many	NA	TRBJ1-2	TGTGCCAGCAGCAGCAGGGAGTACTATGGCTACACCTTC	CASSSREYYGYTF
TRBV7-9	few	TRBD1	TRBJ1-1	TGTGCCAGCAGCTTAGCCGGGACAGGGTCTTGGGGTTTT	CASSLAGTGSWGF
TRBV7-6	few	TRBD2	TRBJ2-1	TGTGCCAGCAGCCCACCCGGGAGCGGGGGTGACAATGAGCAGTTCTTC	CASSPPGSGGDNEQFF
TRBV7-2	few	NA	TRBJ2-1	TGTGCCAGCAGCAAAGAGGGGGGGGGGGCTGAGCAGTTCTTC	CASSKEGGGAEQFF
TRBV3-1	NA	NA	TRBJ1-6	TGTGCCAGCAGCCAAGGTGACGGGCCCAGGGTGTCCCTCCACTTT	CASSQGDGPRVSLHF
TRBV9	NA	TRBD1	TRBJ1-2	TGTGCCAGCAGCGCGGGACAGGGGGGGTATGGCTACACCTTC	CASSAGQGGYGYTF
TRBV20-1	NA	TRBD1	TRBJ2-3	TGCAGTGCTAGAGGGACAGGGCAGGCAGATACGCAGTATTTT	CSARGTGQADTQYF
TRBV18	few	TRBD1	TRBJ1-2	TGTGCCAGCTCACCGAAAACCGGGACAGCTAACTATGGCTACACCTTC	CASSPKTGTANYGYTF
TRBV6-6	many	TRBD1	TRBJ1-6	TGTGCCAGCTCTTCCAGGGGGCAGGGGGGTTCACCCCTCCACTTT	CASSSRGQGGSPLHF
TRBV7-6	few	TRBD2	TRBJ2-2	TGTGCCAGCAGCTTATCCCGAGTTCCTAGCGGGGGCACCGGGGAGCTGTTTTTT	CASSLSRVPSGGTGELFF
TRBV7-2	few	TRBD1	TRBJ2-7	TGTGCCAGCAGCTGGACCAGGGACAGGCGCTCCTACGAGCAGTACTTC	CASSWTRDRRSYEQYF
TRBV20-1	few	TRBD1	TRBJ2-1	TGCAGTGCTACAAGCTACTTGGACAGGGGGAGTTCCTACAATGAGCAGTTCTTC	CSATSYLDRGSSYNEQFF
TRBV20-1	few	NA	TRBJ1-2	TGCAGTTCGTCTAACAGGGCGTCTAGCTATGGCTACACCTTC	CSSSNRASSYGYTF
TRBV7-9	many	NA	TRBJ2-1	TGTGCCAGCAGCTTACTAGGCTGGGGATCCTACAATGAGCAGTTCTTC	CASSLLGWGSYNEQFF
TRBV14	few	TRBD1	TRBJ2-1	TGTGCCAGCAGCCTCCCGGGACAGGGAACGAATGAGCAGTTCTTC	CASSLPGQGTNEQFF
TRBV7-2	few	NA	TRBJ1-4	TGTGCCAGCAGCGTTGTTAGAGCCTTCAATGAAAAACTGTTTTTT	CASSVVRAFNEKLFF